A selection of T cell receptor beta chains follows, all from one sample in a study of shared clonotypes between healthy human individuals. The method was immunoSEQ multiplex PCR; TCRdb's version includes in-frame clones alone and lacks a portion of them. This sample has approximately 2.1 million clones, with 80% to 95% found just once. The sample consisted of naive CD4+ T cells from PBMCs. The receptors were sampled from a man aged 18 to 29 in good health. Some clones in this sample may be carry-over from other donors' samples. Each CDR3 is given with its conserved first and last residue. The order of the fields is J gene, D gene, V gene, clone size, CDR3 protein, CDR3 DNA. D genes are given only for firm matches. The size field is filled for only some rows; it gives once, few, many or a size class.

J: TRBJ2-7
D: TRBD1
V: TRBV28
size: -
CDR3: CASRLTGASYEQYF
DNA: TGTGCCAGCAGGCTGACAGGGGCCTCCTACGAGCAGTACTTC

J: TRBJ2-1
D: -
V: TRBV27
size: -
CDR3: CASSPLDRFAYNEQFF
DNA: TGTGCCAGCAGTCCCCTCGACAGGTTTGCGTACAATGAGCAGTTCTTC

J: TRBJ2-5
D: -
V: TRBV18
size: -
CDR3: CASSPGLGETQYF
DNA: TGTGCCAGCTCACCAGGGCTAGGGGAGACCCAGTACTTC

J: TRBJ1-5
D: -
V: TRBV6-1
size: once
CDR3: CASSAWTVNQPQHF
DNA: TGTGCCAGCAGCGCTTGGACAGTCAATCAGCCCCAGCATTTT

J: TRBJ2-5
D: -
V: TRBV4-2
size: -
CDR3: CASSQRQDQETQYF
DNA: TGTGCCAGCAGCCAAAGACAAGACCAAGAGACCCAGTACTTC

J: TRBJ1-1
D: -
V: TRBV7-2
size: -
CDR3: CASSSRYTEAFF
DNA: TGTGCCAGCAGCTCCAGATACACTGAAGCTTTCTTT

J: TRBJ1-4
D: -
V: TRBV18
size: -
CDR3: CASSPNEAGGTNEKLFF
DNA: TGTGCCAGCTCACCAAATGAAGCGGGGGGGACCAATGAAAAACTGTTTTTT

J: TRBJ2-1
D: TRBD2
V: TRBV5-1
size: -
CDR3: CASSLGLAGVNEQFF
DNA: TGCGCCAGCAGCTTGGGACTAGCGGGGGTGAATGAGCAGTTCTTC

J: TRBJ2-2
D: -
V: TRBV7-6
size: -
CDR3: CASSPNGGQGFGELFF
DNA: TGTGCCAGCAGCCCCAACGGGGGGCAGGGCTTTGGGGAGCTGTTTTTT

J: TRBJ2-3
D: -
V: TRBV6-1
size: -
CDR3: CASRIVATDTQYF
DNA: TGTGCCAGCCGAATAGTGGCTACAGATACGCAGTATTTT

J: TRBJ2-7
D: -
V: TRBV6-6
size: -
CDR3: CASSYPGDEQYF
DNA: TGTGCCAGCAGTTACCCGGGGGACGAGCAGTACTTC

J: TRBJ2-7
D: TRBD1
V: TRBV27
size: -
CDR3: CASSGTALSYEQYF
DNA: TGTGCCAGCAGCGGGACAGCCCTCTCCTACGAGCAGTACTTC

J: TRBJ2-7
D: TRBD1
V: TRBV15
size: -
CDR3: CATHNGRGFGEQYF
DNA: TGTGCCACCCATAACGGCAGGGGGTTTGGTGAGCAGTACTTC

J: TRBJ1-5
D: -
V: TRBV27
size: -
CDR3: CASSSMGGSGQPQHF
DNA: TGTGCCAGCAGTTCCATGGGGGGGTCCGGTCAGCCCCAGCATTTT

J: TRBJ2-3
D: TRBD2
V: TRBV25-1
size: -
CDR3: CASSEYPGGVSSTDTQYF
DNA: TGTGCCAGCAGTGAATACCCCGGGGGGGTCTCTAGCACAGATACGCAGTATTTT

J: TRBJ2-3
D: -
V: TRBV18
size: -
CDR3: CASSPKGPSSTDTQYF
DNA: TGTGCCAGCTCACCAAAGGGTCCATCGAGCACAGATACGCAGTATTTT

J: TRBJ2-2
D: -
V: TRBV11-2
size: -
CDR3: CASSLVGIGELFF
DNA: TGTGCCAGCAGCTTAGTAGGGATCGGGGAGCTGTTTTTT

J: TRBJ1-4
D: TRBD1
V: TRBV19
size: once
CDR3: CASMARGLPNEKLFF
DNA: TGTGCCAGTATGGCCAGGGGGCTGCCTAATGAAAAACTGTTTTTT

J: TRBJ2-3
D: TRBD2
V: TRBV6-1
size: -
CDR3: CASSLAGVPQAQYF
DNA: TGTGCCAGCAGTCTAGCGGGGGTCCCCCAGGCGCAGTATTTT

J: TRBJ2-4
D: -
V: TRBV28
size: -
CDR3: CASSGAKFIAKNIQYF
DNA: TGTGCCAGCAGTGGGGCGAAATTCATCGCCAAAAACATTCAGTACTTC

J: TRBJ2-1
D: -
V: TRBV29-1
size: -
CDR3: CSVLQFGPTKNEQFF
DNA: TGCAGCGTCCTTCAATTCGGGCCTACGAAAAATGAGCAGTTCTTC

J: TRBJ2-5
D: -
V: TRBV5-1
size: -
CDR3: CASSTGTTQETQYF
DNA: TGCGCCAGCAGCACCGGGACCACCCAAGAGACCCAGTACTTC

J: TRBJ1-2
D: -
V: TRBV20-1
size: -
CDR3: CSARTLYGYTF
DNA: TGCAGTGCTCGTACCTTGTATGGCTACACCTTC

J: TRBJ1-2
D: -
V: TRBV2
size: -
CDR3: CASSERQNGYTF
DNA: TGTGCCAGCAGTGAACGACAGAATGGCTACACCTTC

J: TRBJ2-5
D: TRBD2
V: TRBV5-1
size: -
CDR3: CASSGLAGVLGETQYF
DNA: TGCGCCAGCAGCGGACTAGCGGGAGTTCTTGGAGAGACCCAGTACTTC

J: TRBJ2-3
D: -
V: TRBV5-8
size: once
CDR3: CASSLPGPASDTQYF
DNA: TGTGCCAGCAGCTTACCGGGACCGGCCTCAGATACGCAGTATTTT

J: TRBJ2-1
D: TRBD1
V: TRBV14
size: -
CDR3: CASSQDLGQGNNEQFF
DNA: TGTGCCAGCAGCCAAGATTTGGGACAGGGGAACAATGAGCAGTTCTTC

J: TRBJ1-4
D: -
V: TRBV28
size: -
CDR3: CASRPLTALNEKLFF
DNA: TGTGCCAGCAGACCCTTGACAGCACTTAATGAAAAACTGTTTTTT

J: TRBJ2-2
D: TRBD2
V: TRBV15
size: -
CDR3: CATSPRGGRDTGELFF
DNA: TGTGCCACCAGCCCCCGGGGGGGGCGGGACACCGGGGAGCTGTTTTTT

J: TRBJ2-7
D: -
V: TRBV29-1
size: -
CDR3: CSVDPDGSYEQYF
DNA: TGCAGCGTTGACCCAGACGGGTCCTACGAGCAGTACTTC

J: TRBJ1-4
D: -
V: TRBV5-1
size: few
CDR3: CASSLWGSEEKLFF
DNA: TGCGCCAGCAGCTTGTGGGGGTCTGAGGAAAAACTGTTTTTT